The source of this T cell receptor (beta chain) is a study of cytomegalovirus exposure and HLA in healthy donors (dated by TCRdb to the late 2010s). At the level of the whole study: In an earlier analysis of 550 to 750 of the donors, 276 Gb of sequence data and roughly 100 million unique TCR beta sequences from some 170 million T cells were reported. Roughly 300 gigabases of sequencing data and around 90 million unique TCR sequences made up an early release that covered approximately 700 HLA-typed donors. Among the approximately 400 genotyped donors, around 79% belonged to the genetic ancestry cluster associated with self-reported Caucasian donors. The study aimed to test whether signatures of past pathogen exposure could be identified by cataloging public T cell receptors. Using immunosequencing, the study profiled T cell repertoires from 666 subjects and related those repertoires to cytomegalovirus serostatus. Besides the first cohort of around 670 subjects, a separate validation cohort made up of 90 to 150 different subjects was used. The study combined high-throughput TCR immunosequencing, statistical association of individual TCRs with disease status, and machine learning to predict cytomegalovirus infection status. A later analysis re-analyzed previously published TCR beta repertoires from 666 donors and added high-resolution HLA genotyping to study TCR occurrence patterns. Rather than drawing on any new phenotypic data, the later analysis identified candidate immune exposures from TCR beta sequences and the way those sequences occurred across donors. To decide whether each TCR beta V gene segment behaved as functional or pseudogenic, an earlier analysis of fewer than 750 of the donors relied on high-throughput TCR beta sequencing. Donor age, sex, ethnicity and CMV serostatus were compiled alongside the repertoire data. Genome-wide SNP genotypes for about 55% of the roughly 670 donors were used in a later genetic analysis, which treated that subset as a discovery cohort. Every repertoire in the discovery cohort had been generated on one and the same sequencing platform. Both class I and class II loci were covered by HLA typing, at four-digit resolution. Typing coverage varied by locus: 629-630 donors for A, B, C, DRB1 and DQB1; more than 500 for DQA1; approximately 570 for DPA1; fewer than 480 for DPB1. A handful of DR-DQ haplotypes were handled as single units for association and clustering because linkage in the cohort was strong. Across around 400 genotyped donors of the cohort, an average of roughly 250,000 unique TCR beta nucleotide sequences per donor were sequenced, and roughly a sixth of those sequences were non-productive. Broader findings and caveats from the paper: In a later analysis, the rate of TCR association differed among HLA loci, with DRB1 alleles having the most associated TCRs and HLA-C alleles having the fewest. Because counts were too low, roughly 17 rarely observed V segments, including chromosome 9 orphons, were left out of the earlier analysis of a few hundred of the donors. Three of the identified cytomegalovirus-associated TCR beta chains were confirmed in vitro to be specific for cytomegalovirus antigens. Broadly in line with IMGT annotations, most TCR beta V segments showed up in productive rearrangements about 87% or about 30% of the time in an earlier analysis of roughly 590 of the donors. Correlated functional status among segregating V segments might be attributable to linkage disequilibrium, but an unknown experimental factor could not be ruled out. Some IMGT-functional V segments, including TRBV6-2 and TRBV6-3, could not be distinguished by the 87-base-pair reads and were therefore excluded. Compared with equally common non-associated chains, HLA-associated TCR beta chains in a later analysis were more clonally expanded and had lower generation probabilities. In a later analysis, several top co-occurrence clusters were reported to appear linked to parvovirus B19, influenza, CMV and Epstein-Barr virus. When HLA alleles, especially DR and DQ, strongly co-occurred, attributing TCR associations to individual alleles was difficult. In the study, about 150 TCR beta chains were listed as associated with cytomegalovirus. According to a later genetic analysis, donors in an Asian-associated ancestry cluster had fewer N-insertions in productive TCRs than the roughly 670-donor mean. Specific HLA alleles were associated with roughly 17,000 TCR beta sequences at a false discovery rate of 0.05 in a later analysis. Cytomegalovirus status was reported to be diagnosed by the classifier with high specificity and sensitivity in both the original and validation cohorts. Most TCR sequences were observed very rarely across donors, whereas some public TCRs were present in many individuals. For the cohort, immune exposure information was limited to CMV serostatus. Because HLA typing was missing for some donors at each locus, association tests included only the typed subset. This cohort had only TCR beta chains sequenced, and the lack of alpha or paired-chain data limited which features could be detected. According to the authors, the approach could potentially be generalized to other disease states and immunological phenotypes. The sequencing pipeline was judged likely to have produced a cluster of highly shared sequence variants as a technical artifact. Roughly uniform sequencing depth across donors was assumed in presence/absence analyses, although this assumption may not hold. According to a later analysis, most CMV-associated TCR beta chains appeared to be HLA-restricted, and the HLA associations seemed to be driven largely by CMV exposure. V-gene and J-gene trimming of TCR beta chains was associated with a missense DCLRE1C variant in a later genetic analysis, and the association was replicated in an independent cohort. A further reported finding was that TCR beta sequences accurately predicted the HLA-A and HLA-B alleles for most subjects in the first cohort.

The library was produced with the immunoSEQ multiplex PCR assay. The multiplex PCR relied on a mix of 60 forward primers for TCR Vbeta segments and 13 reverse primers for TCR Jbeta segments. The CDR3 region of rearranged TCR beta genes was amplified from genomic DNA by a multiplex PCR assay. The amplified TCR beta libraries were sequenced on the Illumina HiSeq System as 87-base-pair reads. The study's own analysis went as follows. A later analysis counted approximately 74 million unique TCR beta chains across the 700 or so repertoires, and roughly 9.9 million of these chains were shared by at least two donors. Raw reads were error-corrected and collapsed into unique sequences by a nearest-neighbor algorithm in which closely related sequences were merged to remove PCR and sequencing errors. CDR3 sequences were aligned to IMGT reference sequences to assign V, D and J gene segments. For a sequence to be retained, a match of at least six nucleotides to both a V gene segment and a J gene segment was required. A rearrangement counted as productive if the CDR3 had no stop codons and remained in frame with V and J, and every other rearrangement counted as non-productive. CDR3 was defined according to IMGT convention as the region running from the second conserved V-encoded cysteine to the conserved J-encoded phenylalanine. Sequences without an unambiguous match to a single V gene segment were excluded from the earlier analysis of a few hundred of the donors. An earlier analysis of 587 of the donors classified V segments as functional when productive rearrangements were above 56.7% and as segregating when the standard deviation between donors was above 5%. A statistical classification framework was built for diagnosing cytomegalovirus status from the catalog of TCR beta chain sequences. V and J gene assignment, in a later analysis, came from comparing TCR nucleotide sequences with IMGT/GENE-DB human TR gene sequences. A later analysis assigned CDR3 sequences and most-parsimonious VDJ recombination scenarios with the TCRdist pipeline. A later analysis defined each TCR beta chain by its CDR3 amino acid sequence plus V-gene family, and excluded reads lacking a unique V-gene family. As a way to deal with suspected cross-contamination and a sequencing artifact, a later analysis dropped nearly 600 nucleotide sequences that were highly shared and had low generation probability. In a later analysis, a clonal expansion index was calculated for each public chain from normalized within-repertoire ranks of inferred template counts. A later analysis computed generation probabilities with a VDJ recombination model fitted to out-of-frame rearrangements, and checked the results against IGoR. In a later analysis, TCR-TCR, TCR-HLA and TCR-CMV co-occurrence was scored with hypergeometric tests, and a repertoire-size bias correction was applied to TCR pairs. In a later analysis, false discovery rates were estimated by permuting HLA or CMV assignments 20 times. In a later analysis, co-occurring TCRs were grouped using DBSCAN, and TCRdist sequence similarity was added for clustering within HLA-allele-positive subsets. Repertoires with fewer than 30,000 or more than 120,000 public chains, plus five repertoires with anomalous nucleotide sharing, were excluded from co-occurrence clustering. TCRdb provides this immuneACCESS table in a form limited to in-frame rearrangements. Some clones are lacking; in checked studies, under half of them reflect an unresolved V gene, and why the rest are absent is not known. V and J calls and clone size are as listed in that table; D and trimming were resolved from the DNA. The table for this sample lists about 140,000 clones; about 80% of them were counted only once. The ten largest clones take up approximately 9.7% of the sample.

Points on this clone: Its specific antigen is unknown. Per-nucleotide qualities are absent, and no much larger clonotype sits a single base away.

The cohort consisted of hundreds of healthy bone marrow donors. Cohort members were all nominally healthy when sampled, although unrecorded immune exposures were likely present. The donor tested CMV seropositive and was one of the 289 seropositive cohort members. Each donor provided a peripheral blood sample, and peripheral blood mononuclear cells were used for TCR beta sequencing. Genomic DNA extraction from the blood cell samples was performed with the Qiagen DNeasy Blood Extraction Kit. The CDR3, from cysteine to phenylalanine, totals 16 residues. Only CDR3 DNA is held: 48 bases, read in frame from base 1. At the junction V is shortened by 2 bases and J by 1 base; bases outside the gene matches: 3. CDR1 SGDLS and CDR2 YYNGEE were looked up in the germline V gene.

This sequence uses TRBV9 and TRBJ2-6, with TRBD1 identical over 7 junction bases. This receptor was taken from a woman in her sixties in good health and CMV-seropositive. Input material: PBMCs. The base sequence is TGTGCCAGCAGCGTCGACAGGGAGTCTGGGGCCAACGTCCTGACTTTC. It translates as CASSVDRESGANVLTF.